This T cell receptor beta chain is from a study of metastatic and nonmetastatic thyroid tumors. The wider study: Repertoire comparison spanned blood and tumor or nodule tissue of malignant and benign thyroid patients.

Thyroid surgery took place with no prior treatment in any patient. This clone came up many times. The target antigen is unknown. In germline, CDR1 is SGHRS, CDR2 YFSETQ. This CDR3 region has 15 residues. V gave up 6 bases and J gave up 6 bases, with 22 bases separating them. Source study methods: Across clinicopathological groups, CDR3 differences served as the basis for building a distant-metastasis classifier for papillary thyroid cancer. TCRdb reanalyzed the PCR reads via MiXCR. These V and J calls rely on TCRdb rather than the paper's analysis. This sample has more than 70,000 clones; 7.5% to 9% occur once, and the top ten carry 8% to 10%. General study findings and limits: According to reports, the diversity of TCR beta was significantly higher in malignant thyroid tumors than in benign nodules, and this held in both blood and tumor samples.

This TCR derives from a female donor with papillary thyroid cancer or a benign thyroid nodule (not recorded which). Some clones in this sample may be carry-over from other donors' samples. Sequencing input: blood. The chain is built from TRBV5-1 and TRBJ2-7, with D maybe TRBD2 (6 bases). CDR3 sequence reads: CASTLRGGPLSEQYF. CDR3 DNA: TGCGCCAGCACTCTTCGGGGAGGTCCTCTTAGCGAGCAGTACTTC.